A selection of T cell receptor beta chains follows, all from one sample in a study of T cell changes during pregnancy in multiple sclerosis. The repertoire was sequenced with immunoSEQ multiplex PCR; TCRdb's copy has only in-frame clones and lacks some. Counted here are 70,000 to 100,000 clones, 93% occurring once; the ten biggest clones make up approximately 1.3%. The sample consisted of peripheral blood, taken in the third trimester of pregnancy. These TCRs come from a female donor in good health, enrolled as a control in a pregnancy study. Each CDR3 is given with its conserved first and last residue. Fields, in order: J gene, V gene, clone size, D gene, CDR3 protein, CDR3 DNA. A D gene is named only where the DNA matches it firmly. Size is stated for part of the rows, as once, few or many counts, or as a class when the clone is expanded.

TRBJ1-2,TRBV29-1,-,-,CSAVLGPAVPGDGYTF,TGCAGCGCCGTCCTAGGGCCCGCCGTGCCGGGGGATGGCTACACCTTC
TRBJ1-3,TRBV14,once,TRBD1,CASSQGTGRNTIYF,TGTGCCAGCAGCCAAGGGACAGGGAGAAACACCATATATTTT
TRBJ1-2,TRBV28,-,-,CASSLFPESYGYTF,TGTGCCAGCAGTTTATTTCCCGAGAGCTATGGCTACACCTTC
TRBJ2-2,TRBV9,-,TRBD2,CASSGTSGRATNTGELFF,TGTGCCAGCAGCGGGACTAGCGGGAGGGCCACGAACACCGGGGAGCTGTTTTTT
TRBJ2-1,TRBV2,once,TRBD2,CASSLTPLAGTGEQFF,TGTGCCAGCAGCCTCACCCCGCTAGCGGGAACCGGTGAGCAGTTCTTC
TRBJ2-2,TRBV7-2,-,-,CASSLIPGARGELFF,TGTGCCAGCAGCTTAATCCCAGGGGCGCGCGGGGAGCTGTTTTTT
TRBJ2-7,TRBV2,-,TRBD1,CASRGDRGRTYEQYF,TGTGCCAGCAGAGGGGACAGGGGACGGACCTACGAGCAGTACTTC
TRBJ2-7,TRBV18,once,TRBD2,CASSPRTSGDTYEQYF,TGTGCCAGCTCACCACGGACTAGCGGGGACACCTACGAGCAGTACTTC
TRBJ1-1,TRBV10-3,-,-,CAISGSEAEAFF,TGTGCCATCAGTGGGTCGGAGGCTGAAGCTTTCTTT
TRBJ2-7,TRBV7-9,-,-,CASSSASAYYEQYF,TGTGCCAGCAGTTCGGCTAGCGCATACTACGAGCAGTACTTC
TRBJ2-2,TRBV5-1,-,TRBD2,CASSAGMTSGSRELFF,TGCGCCAGCAGCGCTGGGATGACTAGCGGGAGTAGGGAGCTGTTTTTT
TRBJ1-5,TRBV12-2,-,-,CASRLGGLTNQPQHF,TGTGCAAGTCGCTTAGGTGGCCTCACCAATCAGCCCCAGCATTTT
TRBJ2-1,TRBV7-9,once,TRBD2,CASGPFPTSGSDNEQFF,TGTGCCAGCGGCCCCTTTCCGACTAGCGGGAGTGACAATGAGCAGTTCTTC
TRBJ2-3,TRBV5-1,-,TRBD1,CASSGTGSTDTQYF,TGCGCCAGCAGCGGGACAGGGAGCACAGATACGCAGTATTTT
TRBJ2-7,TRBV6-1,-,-,CASREWYGASYEQYF,TGTGCCAGCAGGGAGTGGTACGGTGCCTCCTACGAGCAGTACTTC
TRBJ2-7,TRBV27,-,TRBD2,CASSLSGRAVEQYF,TGTGCCAGCAGTTTATCCGGGAGGGCGGTCGAGCAGTACTTC
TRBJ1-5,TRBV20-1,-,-,CSAEGNQPQHF,TGCAGTGCTGAGGGCAATCAGCCCCAGCATTTT
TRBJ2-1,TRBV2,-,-,CASKISGIYNEQFF,TGTGCCAGCAAAATTTCAGGGATATACAATGAGCAGTTCTTC
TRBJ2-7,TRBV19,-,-,CASSLTGSGQYF,TGTGCCAGTAGTCTAACAGGGTCTGGGCAGTACTTC
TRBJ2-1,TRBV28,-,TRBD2,CASSLRGLAGVGEQFF,TGTGCCAGCAGTTTACGTGGACTAGCGGGAGTGGGTGAGCAGTTCTTC
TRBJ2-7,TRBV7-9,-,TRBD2,CASSPKGRTSGRTDEQYF,TGTGCCAGCAGCCCTAAAGGTAGGACTAGCGGGAGGACGGACGAGCAGTACTTC
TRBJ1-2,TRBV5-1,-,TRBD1,CASSFDRVEGYTF,TGCGCCAGCAGCTTCGACAGGGTAGAAGGCTACACCTTC
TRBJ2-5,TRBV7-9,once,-,CASSLGGGIETQYF,TGTGCCAGCAGCTTAGGAGGCGGGATTGAGACCCAGTACTTC
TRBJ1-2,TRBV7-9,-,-,CASSLGGNGYTF,TGTGCCAGCAGCTTAGGCGGGAATGGCTACACCTTC
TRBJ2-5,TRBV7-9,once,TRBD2,CASSLVLAGGRETQYF,TGTGCCAGCAGCTTAGTTCTAGCGGGAGGACGGGAGACCCAGTACTTC
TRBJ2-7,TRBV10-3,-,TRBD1,CAISDAGQGHYEQYF,TGTGCCATCAGTGACGCGGGACAGGGCCACTACGAGCAGTACTTC
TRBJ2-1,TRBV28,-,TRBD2,CASSLGGEGYNEQFF,TGTGCCAGCAGTTTGGGCGGGGAGGGCTACAATGAGCAGTTCTTC
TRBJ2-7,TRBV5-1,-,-,CASSSYFPNSGSPYEQYF,TGCGCCAGCAGCTCTTACTTCCCAAATAGCGGATCCCCCTACGAGCAGTACTTC
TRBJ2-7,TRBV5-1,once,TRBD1,CASSPTGVRREQYF,TGCGCCAGCAGCCCGACAGGGGTTAGACGCGAGCAGTACTTC
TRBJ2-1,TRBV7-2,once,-,CASSFAGAAYNEQFF,TGTGCCAGCAGCTTTGCGGGGGCAGCCTACAATGAGCAGTTCTTC
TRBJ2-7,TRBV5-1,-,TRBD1,CASSPGGRGLSEQYF,TGCGCCAGCAGCCCAGGCGGCAGGGGGCTTTCCGAGCAGTACTTC
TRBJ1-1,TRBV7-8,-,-,CASSFGTLNTEAFF,TGTGCCAGCAGCTTTGGGACTTTAAACACTGAAGCTTTCTTT
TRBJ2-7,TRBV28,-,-,CASNKDSSYEQYF,TGTGCCAGCAATAAGGACAGCTCCTACGAGCAGTACTTC
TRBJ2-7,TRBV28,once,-,CASSRTAREQYF,TGTGCCAGCAGTCGTACAGCCCGGGAGCAGTACTTC
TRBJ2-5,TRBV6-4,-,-,CASSGQRETQYF,TGTGCCAGCAGTGGACAGAGGGAGACCCAGTACTTC
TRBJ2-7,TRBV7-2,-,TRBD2,CASSLYGTSNEQYF,TGTGCCAGCAGCTTATATGGGACTAGTAACGAGCAGTACTTC
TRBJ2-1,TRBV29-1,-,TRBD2,CSVEGISGRPGGEQFF,TGCAGCGTTGAAGGCATTAGCGGGCGCCCCGGTGGTGAGCAGTTCTTC
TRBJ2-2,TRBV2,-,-,CASSEERTGELFF,TGTGCCAGCAGTGAGGAGCGTACCGGGGAGCTGTTTTTT
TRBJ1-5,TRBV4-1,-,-,CASSQAFGGASQPQHF,TGCGCCAGCAGCCAAGCATTTGGGGGGGCTAGTCAGCCCCAGCATTTT
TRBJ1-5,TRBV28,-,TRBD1,CAIRQGNQPQHF,TGTGCCATCCGACAGGGGAATCAGCCCCAGCATTTT
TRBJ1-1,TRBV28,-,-,CASSLEGNTEAFF,TGTGCCAGCAGCCTAGAGGGTAACACTGAAGCTTTCTTT
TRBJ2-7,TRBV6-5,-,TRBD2,CASISAGGSSEQYF,TGTGCCAGCATTTCAGCGGGAGGGTCCTCGGAGCAGTACTTC
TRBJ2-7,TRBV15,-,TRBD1,CATSRAGTGVGNYEQYF,TGTGCCACCAGCAGGGCCGGGACAGGGGTAGGAAACTACGAGCAGTACTTC
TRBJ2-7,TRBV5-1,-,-,CASSLVLRAGSSSYEQYF,TGCGCCAGCAGCTTGGTTTTAAGGGCAGGGTCCTCATCTTACGAGCAGTACTTC
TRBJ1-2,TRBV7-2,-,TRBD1,CASSPRQGAYGYTF,TGTGCCAGCAGTCCCCGACAGGGGGCCTATGGCTACACCTTC
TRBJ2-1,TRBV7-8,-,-,CASSLGHPSSYNEQFF,TGTGCCAGCAGCTTAGGGCATCCTAGCTCCTACAATGAGCAGTTCTTC
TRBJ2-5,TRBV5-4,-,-,CASSLEAGKETQYF,TGTGCCAGCAGCTTGGAGGCGGGGAAGGAGACCCAGTACTTC
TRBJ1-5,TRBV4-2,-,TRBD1,CASSQPDRGRNQPQHF,TGTGCCAGCAGCCAACCCGACAGGGGGCGAAATCAGCCCCAGCATTTT
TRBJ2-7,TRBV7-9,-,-,CASSKDRTSYEQYF,TGTGCCAGCAGCAAAGACAGGACTTCCTACGAGCAGTACTTC
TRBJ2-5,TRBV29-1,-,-,CSSSGNQETQYF,TGCAGCTCCTCCGGGAACCAAGAGACCCAGTACTTC
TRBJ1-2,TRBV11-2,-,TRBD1,CASSVDQGADGYTF,TGTGCCAGCAGCGTAGATCAGGGGGCAGATGGCTACACCTTC
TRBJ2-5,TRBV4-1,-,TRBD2,CASSPEGLAGRETQYF,TGCGCCAGCAGCCCCGAGGGACTAGCGGGAAGAGAGACCCAGTACTTC
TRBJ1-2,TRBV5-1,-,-,CASSPLGHSGYTF,TGCGCCAGCAGCCCCCTCGGACATAGCGGCTACACCTTC
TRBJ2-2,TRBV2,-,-,CASSPGYTGELFF,TGTGCCAGCAGTCCAGGGTACACCGGGGAGCTGTTTTTT
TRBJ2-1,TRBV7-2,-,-,CASSLVPGSYNEQFF,TGTGCCAGCAGCTTAGTTCCGGGTTCCTACAATGAGCAGTTCTTC
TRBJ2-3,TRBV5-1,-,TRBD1,CASSLKGQGTDTQYF,TGCGCCAGCAGCTTAAAAGGACAGGGCACAGATACGCAGTATTTT
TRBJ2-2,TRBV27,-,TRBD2,CASSPTSGSYTGELFF,TGTGCCAGCAGTCCCACTAGCGGGAGCTACACCGGGGAGCTGTTTTTT
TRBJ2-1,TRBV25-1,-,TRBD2,CASSEWVGGGNEQFF,TGTGCCAGCAGTGAATGGGTGGGGGGGGGCAATGAGCAGTTCTTC
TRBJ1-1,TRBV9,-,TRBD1,CASSVDDGTGVEAFF,TGTGCCAGCAGCGTCGACGACGGGACAGGGGTTGAAGCTTTCTTT